The T cell receptor (beta chain) described here comes from a study of blood T cells in healthy people across ages. Whole-study findings and limits: Lack of knowledge of donor CMV status possibly confounded expanded clonotype changes.

Concerning this clonotype: Its target is unknown. A junction end diverges from the germline sequence, so it may reflect a read error.

For the second PCR, which ran for roughly 6 to 11 cycles, a sample-barcoded 5' primer and a J-beta primer mix were used. Tags on each cDNA molecule came from a template-switch adaptor with 12 random nucleotides. Each CDR3 protein gets one entry after TCRdb re-called the 5' RACE reads with MiXCR. The sample records about 1.1 million distinct CDR3 sequences, under 40% being singletons. CDR3 length equals 17 residues. This chain joins TRBV12-3 or TRBV12-4 and TRBJ2-2, with D perhaps matching TRBD1 (6 bases). The receptor comes from a man younger than 35 in good health. The sequencing sample was made of blood. This chain's CDR3 is CASTGGRTAFNTGEPFF. The DNA for the CDR3 is TGTGCCAGCACTGGAGGTAGGACAGCTTTCAACACCGGGGAGCCGTTTTTT.